What follows is one T cell receptor (beta chain) and its context. Repertoires were generated with immunoSEQ multiplex PCR, while TCRdb's copy carries only in-frame clones and drops some. Counted here are 55,000 to 60,000 clones, 93% occurring once; the ten biggest clones make up about 4%. The CDR3 consists of 15 residues. J was trimmed by 6 bases and V by 2 bases; bases with no gene match: 5. Germline V gene data show CDR1 as MNHEY and CDR2 as SVGAGI. These data originate in a study of technical replicates of blood from a few donors. Sequencing used PBMCs. The V gene is TRBV6-5, the J gene TRBJ2-7, with 12 bases matching TRBD1. The clonotype was recovered from a human donor in good health. Some clones in this sample may be carry-over from other donors' samples. CDR3 residues: CASSYQGQGAAEQYF. CDR3 nucleotides: TGTGCCAGCAGTTACCAGGGACAGGGGGCCGCCGAGCAGTACTTC.